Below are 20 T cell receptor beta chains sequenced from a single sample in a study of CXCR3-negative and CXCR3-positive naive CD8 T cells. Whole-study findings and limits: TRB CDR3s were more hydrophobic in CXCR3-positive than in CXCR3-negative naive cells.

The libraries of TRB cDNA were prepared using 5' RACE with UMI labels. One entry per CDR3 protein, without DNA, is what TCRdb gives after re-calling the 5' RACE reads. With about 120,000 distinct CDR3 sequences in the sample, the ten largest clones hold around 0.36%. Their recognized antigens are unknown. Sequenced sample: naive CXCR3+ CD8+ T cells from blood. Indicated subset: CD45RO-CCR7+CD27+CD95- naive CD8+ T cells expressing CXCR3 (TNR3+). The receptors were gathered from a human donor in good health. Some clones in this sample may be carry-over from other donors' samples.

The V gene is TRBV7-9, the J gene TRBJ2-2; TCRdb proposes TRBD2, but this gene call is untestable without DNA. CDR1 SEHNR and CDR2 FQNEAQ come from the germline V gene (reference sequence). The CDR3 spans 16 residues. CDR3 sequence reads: CASSLPSRSNTGELFF.

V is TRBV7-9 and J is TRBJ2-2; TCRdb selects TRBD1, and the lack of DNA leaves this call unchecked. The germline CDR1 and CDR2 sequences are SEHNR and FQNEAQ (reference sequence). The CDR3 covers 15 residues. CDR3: CASTGVGLNTGELFF.

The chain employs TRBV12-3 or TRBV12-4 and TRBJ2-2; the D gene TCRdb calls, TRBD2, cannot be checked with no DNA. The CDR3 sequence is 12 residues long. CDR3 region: CASRGTTGELFF.

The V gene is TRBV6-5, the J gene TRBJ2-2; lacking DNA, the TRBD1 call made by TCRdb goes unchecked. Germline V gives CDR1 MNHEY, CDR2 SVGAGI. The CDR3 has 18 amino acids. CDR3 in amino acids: CASSYPTAGTGDTGELFF.

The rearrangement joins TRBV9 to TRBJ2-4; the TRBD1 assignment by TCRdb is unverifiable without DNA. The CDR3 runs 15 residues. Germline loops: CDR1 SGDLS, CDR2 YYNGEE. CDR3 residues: CASSPMDRGKNIQYF. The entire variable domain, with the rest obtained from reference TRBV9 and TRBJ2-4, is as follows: DSGVTQTPKHLITATGQRVTLRCSPRSGDLSVYWYQQSLDQGLQFLIQYYNGEERAKGNILERFSAQQFPDLHSELNLSSLELGDSALYFCASSPMDRGKNIQYFGAGTRLSVL.

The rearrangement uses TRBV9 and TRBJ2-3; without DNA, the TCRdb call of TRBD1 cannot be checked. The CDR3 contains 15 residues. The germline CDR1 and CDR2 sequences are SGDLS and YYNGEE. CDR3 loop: CASSDRVTSTDTQYF. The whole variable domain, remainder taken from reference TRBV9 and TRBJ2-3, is DSGVTQTPKHLITATGQRVTLRCSPRSGDLSVYWYQQSLDQGLQFLIQYYNGEERAKGNILERFSAQQFPDLHSELNLSSLELGDSALYFCASSDRVTSTDTQYFGPGTRLTVL.

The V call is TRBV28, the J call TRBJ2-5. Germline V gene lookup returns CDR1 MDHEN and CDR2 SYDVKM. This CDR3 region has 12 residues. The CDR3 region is CASSRDQETQYF.

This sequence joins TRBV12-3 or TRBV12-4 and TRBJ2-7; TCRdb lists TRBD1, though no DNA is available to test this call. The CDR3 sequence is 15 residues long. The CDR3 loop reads CASSPGWGRAYEQYF.

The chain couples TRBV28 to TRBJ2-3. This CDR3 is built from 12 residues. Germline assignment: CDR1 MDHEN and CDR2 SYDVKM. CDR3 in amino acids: CASSFTVDTQYF.

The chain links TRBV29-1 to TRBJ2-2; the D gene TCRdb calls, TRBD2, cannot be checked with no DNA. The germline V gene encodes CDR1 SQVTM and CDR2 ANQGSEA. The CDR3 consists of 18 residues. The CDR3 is CSVEVRFGLAGSPGELFF.

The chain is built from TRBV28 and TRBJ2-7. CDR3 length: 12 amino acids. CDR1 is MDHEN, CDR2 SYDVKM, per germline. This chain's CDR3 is CASSLYFLEQYF.

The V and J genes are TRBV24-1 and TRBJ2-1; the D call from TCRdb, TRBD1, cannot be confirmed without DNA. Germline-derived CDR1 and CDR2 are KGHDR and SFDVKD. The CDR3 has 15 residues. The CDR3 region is CATSETGTGGDEQFF.

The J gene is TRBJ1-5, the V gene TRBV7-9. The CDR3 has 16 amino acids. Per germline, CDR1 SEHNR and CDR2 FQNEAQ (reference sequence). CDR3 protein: CASSFSDAVSNQPQHF.

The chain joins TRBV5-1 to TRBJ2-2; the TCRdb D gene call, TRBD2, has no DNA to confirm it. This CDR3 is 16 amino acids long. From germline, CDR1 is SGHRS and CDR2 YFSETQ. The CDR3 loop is CASSLEAGLNTGELFF.

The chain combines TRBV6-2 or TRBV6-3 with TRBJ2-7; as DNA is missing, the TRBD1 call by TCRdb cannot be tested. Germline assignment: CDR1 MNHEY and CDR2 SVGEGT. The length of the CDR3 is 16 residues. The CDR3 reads CASSPQGGQGWYEQYF.

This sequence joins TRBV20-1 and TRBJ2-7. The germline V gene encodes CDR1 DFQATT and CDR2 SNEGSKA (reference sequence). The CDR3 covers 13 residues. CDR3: CSARTRHSYEQYF.

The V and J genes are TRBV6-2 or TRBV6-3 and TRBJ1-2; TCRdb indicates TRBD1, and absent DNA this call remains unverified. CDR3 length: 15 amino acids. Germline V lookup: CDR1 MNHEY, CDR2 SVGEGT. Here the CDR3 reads CASSSDLQGLDGYTF.

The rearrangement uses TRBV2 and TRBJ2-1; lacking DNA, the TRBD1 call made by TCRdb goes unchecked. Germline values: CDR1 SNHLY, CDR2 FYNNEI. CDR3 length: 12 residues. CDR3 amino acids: CARRRGGNEQFF.

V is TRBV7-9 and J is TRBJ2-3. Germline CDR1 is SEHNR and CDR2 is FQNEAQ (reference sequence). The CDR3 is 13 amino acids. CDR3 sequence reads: CASSSGLGDTQYF.

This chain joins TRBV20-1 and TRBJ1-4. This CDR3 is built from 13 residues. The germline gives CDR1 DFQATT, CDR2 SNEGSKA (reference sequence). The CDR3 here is CSARGSTIEKLFF.